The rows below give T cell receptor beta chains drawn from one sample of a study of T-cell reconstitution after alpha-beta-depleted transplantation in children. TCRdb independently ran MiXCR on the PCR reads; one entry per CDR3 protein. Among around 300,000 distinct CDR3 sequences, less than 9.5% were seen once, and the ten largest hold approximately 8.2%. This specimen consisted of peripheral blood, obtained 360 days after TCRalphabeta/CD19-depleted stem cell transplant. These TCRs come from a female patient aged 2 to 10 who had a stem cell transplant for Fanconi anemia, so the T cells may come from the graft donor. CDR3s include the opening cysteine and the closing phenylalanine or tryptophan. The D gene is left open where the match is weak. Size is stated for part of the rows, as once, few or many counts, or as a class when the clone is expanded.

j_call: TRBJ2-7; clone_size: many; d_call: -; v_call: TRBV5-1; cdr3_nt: TGCGCCAGCAGCTTCCGGGACTTATACGAGCAGTACTTC; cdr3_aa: CASSFRDLYEQYF
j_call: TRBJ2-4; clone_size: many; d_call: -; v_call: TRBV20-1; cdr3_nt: TGCAGTGCCCTCGGGCAACCGTACATGAACTTC; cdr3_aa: CSALGQPYMNF
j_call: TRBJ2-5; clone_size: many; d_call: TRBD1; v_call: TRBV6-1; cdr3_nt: TGTGCCAGCAGTAGAACAGGGGCGTTAAGGGAGACCCAGTACTTC; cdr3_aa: CASSRTGALRETQYF
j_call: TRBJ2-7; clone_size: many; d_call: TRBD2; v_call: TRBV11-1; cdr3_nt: TGTGCCAGCAGCTTAGCGCGGGGGGTGACAGCCAATTCCTACGAGCAGTACTTC; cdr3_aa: CASSLARGVTANSYEQYF
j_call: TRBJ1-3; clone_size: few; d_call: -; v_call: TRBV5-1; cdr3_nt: TGCGCCAGCAGCTTGGACGGGGCGGGAAACACCATATATTTT; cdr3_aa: CASSLDGAGNTIYF
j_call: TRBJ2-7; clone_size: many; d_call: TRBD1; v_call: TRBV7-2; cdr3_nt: TGTGCCAGCAGCCCACCCGGACAGGGCTACGAGCAGTACTTC; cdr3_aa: CASSPPGQGYEQYF
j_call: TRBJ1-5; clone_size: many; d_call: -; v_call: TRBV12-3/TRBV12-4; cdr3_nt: TGTGCCAGCAGTTTGAATATTCGCCAGCCCCAGCATTTT; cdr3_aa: CASSLNIRQPQHF
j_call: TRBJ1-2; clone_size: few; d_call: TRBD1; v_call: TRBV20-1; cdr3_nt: TGCAGTGCCCGGACAGGGAGCTATGGCTACACCTTC; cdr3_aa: CSARTGSYGYTF
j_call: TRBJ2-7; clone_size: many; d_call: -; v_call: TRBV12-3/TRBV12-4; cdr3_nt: TGTGCCAGTTCTTGGGGTAACGAGCAGTACTTC; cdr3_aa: CASSWGNEQYF
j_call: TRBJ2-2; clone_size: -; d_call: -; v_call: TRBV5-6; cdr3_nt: TGTGCCAGCAGCTTGGAGGGGAACACCGGGGAGCTGTTTTTT; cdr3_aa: CASSLEGNTGELFF
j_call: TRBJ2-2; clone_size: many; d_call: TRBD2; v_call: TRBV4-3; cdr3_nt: TGCGCCAGCAGCCAAGATCGGGGGGTTACGAGCACCGGGGAGCTGTTTTTT; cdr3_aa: CASSQDRGVTSTGELFF
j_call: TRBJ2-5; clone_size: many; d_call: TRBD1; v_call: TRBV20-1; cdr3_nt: TGCAGTGCTAGACAACCGGGACAGGGGGTTGAGACCCAGTACTTC; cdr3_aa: CSARQPGQGVETQYF
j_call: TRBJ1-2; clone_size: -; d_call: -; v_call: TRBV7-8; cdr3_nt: TGTGCCAGCAGCTTAGCGGCAGGGGTCTATGGCTACACCTTC; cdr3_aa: CASSLAAGVYGYTF
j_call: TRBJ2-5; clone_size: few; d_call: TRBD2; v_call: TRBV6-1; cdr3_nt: TGTGCCAGCAGGGTACTAGCGGGGGGTCTAAAAGGGGAAGAGACCCAGTACTTC; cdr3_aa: CASRVLAGGLKGEETQYF
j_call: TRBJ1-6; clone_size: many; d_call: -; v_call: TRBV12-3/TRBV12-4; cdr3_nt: TGTGCCAGCAGTTTTATGGCCGCAGGGGTCGACTCACCCCTCCACTTT; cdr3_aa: CASSFMAAGVDSPLHF
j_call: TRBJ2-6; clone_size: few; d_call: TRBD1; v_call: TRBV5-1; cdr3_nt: TGCGCCAGCAGTTACAGGGACAGTAGCTCTGGGGCCAACGTCCTGACTTTC; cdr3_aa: CASSYRDSSSGANVLTF
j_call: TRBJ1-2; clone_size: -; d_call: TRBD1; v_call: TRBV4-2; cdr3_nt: TGTGCCAGCAGCCAAGATTTTAGACAGGGGTATGGCTACACCTTC; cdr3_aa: CASSQDFRQGYGYTF
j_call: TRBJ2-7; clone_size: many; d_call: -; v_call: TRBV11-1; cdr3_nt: TGTGCCAGCAGCCAAAACGAGGGATACTCCTACGAGCAGTACTTC; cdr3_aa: CASSQNEGYSYEQYF
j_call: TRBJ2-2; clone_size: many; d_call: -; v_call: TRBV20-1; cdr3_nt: TGCAGTGTAGAAGAGAACACCGGGGAGCTGTTTTTT; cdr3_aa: CSVEENTGELFF
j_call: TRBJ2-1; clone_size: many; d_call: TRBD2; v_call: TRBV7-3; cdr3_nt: TGTGCCAGCAGCCTCGGGACTAGTGCCTACAATGAGCAGTTCTTC; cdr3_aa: CASSLGTSAYNEQFF
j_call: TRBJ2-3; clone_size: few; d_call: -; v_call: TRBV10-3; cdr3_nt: TGTGCCATCAGTGGATCGCCTTCTAAGGGAGTAGATACGCAGTATTTT; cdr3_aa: CAISGSPSKGVDTQYF
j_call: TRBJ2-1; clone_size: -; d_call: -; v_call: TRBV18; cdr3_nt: TGTGCCAGCTCACCGAAGGGGTATGAGCAGTTCTTC; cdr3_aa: CASSPKGYEQFF
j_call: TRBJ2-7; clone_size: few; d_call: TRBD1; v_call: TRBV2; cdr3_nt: TGTGCCAGCAGTGAGGACAGGCTGACCGAGCAGTACTTC; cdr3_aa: CASSEDRLTEQYF
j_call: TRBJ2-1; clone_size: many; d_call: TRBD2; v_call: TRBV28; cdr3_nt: TGTGCCAGCAGAGTACTAGCGATCAATGAGCAGTTCTTC; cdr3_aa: CASRVLAINEQFF
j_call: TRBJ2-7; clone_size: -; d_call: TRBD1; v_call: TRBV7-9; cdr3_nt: TGTGCCAGCAGCTTAGGTACAGGGGTTGAGGGTTACGAGCAGTACTTC; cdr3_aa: CASSLGTGVEGYEQYF
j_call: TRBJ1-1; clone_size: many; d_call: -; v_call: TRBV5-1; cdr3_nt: TGCGCCAGCAGCTTGGAACATCCGAACACTGAAGCTTTCTTT; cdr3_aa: CASSLEHPNTEAFF
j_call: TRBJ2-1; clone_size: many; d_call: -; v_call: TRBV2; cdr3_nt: TGTGCCAGCAGGTCAGGGAGCCACAATGAGCAGTTCTTC; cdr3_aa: CASRSGSHNEQFF
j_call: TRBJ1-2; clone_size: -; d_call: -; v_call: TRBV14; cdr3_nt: TGTGCCAGCAGCCAAGAGGCCTTGAGGGGCTACACCTTC; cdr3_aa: CASSQEALRGYTF
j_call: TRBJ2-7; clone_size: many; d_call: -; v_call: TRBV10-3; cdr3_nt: TGTGCCATCAGTGAGTCGGAGGTGTCGGAGCAGTACTTC; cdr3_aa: CAISESEVSEQYF
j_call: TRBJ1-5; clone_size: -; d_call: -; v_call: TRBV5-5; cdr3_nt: TGTGCCAGCAGCTTCTGGCAGGGAAATCAGCCCCAGCATTTT; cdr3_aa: CASSFWQGNQPQHF
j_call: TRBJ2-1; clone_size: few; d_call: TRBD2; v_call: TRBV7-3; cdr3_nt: TGTGCCAGCAGCTTAAATCCCCACAGCGGGAGTCGGAATGAGCAGTTCTTC; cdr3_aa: CASSLNPHSGSRNEQFF
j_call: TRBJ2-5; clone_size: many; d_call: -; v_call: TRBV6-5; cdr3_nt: TGTGCCAGCGGCTCCTCGCAGGGGACCGAGACCCAGTACTTC; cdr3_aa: CASGSSQGTETQYF